One and the same sample provided the 5 T cell receptor beta chains below, sequenced in a study of regulatory T cells in long-lasting Graves disease. Sequencing libraries for TCR beta were prepared with iRepertoire HTBI primers and Arm-PCR of CDR3 regions. TCRdb fed the multiplex PCR reads into MiXCR, producing one record per CDR3 protein. The sample shows 350,000 to 450,000 distinct CDR3 sequences, approximately 12% of them seen only once. This sample's time point: newly diagnosed GD, antithyroid drugs for less than 3 months. Construction of the TCR library relied on RNA isolated from PBMCs. The same data also went into a second study, on T cells in Graves' hyperthyroidism and ophthalmopathy.

Sequences were derived from peripheral blood mononuclear cells (PBMCs), sampled at new diagnosis, from a patient treated with antithyroid drugs. These receptors were obtained from a woman aged 18-29 years with Graves disease.

This clonotype was counted many times. The CDR3 DNA sequence: TGTGCCAGCTCACAACAGGGGAATGAGCAGTTCTTC. It translates to CASSQQGNEQFF. The chain is built from TRBV18 and TRBJ2-1; 7 nucleotides align to TRBD1. The CDR3 is made up of 12 amino acids. J was trimmed by 7 bases and V by 4 bases; bases with no gene match: 1. Per germline, CDR1 KGHSH and CDR2 LQKENI.

This clonotype was counted ten times or more. The V and J genes are TRBV7-2 and TRBJ1-2; D gene unclear. V was cut by 1 base and J by 0 bases, with 3 bases left in between. This CDR3 comprises 13 residues. The germline CDR1 and CDR2 sequences are SGHTA and FQGNSA. In DNA, the CDR3 is TGTGCCAGCAGCTTAGGGGCTAACTATGGCTACACCTTC. Its translation: CASSLGANYGYTF.

This clonotype was picked up a small number of times. This chain uses TRBV27 with TRBJ2-3; TRBD1 agrees at 7 bases. The CDR3 sequence is 12 residues long. The J segment lost 10 bases and the V segment lost 1 base, leaving 2 bases of the junction unmatched. Germline assignment: CDR1 MNHEY and CDR2 SMNVEV (reference sequence). In DNA, the CDR3 is TGTGCCAGCAGTTTATTGCAGGGGGCGCAGTATTTT. It codes for CASSLLQGAQYF.

Ten or more counts support this clonotype. The chain couples TRBV15 to TRBJ1-1; TRBD1 matches 8 bases. The V segment lost 6 bases and the J segment 3 bases; nucleotides outside the gene matches: 21. This CDR3 is built from 19 residues. Germline assignment: CDR1 LNHNV and CDR2 YYDKDF (reference sequence). CDR3 DNA sequence: TGTGCCACCAGTTTCTCGCTGAGGCAGGGGGCCATGGGGGACACTGAAGCTTTCTTT. Translated: CATSFSLRQGAMGDTEAFF.

This clonotype was seen at least ten times. This rearrangement joins TRBV18 to TRBJ1-1; D not certain. Germline loops: CDR1 KGHSH, CDR2 LQKENI. This CDR3 contains 16 residues. The V end was cut by 2 bases, the J end by 0 bases, with 13 bases between. DNA of the CDR3: TGTGCCAGCTCACCAAATTCGGCCGCTATGAACACTGAAGCTTTCTTT. Its protein is CASSPNSAAMNTEAFF.